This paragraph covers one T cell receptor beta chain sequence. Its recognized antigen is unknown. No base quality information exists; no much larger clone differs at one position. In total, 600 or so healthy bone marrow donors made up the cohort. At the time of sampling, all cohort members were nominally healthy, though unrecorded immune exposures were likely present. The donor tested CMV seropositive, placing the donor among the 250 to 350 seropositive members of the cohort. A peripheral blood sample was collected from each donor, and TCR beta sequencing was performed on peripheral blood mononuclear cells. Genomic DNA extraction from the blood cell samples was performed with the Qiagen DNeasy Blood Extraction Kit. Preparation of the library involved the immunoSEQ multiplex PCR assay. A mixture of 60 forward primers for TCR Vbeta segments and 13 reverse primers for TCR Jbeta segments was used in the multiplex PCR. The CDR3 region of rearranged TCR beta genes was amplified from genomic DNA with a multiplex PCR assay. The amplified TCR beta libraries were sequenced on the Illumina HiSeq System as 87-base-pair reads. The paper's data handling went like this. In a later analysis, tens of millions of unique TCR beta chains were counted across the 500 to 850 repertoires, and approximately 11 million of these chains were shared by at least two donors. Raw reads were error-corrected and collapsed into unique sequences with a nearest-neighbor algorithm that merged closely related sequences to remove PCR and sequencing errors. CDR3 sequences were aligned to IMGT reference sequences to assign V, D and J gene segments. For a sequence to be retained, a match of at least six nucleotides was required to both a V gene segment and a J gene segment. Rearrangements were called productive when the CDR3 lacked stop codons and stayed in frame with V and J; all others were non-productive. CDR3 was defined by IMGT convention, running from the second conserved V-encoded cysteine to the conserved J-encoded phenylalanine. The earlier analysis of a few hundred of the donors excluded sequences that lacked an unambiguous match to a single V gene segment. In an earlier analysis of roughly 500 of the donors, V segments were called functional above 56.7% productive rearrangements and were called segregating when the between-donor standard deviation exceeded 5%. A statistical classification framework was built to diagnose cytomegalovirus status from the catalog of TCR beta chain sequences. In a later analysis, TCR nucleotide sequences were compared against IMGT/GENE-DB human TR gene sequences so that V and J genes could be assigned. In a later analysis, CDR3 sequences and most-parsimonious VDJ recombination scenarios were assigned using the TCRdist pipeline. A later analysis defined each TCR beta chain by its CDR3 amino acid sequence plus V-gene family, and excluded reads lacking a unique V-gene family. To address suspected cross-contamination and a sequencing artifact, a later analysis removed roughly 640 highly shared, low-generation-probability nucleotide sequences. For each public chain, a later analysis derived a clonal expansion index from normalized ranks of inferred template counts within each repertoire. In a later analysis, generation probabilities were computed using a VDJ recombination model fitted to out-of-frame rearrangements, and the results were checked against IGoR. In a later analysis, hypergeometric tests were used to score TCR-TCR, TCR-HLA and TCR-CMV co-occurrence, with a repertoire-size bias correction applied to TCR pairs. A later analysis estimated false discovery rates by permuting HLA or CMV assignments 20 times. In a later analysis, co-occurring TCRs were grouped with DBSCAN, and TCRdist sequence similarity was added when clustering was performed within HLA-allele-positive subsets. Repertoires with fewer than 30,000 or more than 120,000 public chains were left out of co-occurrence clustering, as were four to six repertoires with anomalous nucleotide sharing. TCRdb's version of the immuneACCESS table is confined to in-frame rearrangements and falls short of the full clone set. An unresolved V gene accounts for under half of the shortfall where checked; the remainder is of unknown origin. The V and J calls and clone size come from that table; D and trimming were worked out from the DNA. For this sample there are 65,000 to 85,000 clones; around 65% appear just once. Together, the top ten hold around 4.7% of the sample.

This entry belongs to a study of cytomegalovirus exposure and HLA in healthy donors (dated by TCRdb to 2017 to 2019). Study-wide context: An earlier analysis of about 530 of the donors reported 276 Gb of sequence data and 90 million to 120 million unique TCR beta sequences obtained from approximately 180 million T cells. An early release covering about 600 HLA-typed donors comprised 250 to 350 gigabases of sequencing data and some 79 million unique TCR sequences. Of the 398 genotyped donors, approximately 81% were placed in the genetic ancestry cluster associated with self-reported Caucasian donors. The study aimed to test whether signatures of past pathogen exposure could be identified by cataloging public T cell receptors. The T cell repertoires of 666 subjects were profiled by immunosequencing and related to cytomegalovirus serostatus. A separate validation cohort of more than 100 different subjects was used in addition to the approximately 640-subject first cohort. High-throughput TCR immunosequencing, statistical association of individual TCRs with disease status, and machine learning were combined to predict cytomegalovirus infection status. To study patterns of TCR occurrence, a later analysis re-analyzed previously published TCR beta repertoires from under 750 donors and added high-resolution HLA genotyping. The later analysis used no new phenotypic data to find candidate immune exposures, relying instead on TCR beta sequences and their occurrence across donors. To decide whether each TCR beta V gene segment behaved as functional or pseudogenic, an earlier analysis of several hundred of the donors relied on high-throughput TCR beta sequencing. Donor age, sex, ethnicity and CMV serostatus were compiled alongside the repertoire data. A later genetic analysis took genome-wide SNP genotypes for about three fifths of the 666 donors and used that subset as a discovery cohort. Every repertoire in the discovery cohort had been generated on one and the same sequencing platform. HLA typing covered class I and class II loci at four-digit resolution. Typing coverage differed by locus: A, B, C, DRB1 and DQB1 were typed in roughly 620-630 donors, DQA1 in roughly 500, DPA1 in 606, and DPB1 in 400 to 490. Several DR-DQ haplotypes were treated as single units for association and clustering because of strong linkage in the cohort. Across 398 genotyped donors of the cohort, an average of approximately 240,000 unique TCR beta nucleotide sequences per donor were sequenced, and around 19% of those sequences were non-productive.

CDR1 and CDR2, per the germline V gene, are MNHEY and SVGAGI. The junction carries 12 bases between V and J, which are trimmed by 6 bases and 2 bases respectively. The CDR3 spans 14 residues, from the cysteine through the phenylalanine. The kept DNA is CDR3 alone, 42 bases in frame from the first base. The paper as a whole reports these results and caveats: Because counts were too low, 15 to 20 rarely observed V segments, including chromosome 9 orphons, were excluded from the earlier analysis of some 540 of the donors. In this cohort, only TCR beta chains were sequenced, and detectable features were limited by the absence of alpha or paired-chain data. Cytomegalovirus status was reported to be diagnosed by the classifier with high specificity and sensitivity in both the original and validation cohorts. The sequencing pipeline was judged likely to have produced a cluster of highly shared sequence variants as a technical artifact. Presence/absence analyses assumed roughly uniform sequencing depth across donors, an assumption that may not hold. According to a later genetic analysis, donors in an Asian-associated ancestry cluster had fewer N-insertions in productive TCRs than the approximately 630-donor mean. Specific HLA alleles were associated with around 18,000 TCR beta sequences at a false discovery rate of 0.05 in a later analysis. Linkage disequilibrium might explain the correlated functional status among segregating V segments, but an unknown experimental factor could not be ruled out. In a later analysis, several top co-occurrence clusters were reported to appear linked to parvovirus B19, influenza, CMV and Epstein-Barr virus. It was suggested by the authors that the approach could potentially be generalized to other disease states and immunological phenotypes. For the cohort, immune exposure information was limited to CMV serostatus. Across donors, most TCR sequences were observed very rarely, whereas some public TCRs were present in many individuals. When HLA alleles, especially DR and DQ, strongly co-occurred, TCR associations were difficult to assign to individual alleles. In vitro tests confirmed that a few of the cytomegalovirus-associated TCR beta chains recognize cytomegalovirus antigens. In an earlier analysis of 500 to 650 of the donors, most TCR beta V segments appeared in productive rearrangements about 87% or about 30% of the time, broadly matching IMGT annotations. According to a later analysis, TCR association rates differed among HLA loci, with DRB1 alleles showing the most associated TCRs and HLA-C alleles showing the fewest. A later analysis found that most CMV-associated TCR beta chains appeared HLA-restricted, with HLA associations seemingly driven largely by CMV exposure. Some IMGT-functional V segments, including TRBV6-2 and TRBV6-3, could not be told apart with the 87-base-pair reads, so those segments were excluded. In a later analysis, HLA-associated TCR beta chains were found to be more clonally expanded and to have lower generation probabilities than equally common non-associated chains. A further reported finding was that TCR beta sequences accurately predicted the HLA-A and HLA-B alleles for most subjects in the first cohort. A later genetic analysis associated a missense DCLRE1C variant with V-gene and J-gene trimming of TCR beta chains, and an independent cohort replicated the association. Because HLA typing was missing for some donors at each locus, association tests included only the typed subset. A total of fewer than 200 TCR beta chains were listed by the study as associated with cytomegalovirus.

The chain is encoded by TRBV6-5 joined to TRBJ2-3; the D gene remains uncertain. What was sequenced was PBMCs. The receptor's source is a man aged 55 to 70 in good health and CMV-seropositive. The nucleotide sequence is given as TGTGCCAGCAGCTACCGCCGGTACACAGATACGCAGTATTTT. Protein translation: CASSYRRYTDTQYF.